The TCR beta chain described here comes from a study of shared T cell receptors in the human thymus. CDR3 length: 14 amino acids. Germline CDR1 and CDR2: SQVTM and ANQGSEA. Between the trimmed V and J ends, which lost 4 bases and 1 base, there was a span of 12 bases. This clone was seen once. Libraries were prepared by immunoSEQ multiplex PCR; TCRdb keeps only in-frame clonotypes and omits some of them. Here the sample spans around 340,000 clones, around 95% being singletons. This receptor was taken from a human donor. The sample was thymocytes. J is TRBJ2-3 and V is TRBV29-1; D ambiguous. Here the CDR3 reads CSVVSGTRTDTQYF. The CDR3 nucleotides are TGCAGCGTTGTTTCCGGAACACGCACAGATACGCAGTATTTT.